Below, 6 T cell receptor beta chains from the same sample are listed, as sequenced in a study of post-analysis software for immune sequencing data. Study observations and caveats: The five TRBV segments detected at higher frequency in patients than in controls included TRBV5-6, TRBV5-1 and TRBV20-1.

Which antigens these TCRs recognize remains unknown. Unique molecular identifiers featured in each of the TCR beta cDNA libraries. A single record per CDR3 protein comes from TCRdb applying MiXCR to the PCR reads. This table holds hundreds of thousands of distinct CDR3 sequences, less than 35% found once. Input material: blood. Receptor source: a girl aged 10 to 17 with multiple sclerosis.

The chain carries TRBV5-1 and TRBJ2-3; possibly TRBD1 or TRBD2 for D (5 bases each). Trimming shortened V by 4 bases and J by 6 bases, and 18 bases separated the two germline ends. The CDR3 is made up of 15 amino acids. Per germline, CDR1 SGHRS and CDR2 YFSETQ. CDR3 bases: TGCGCCAGCAGCCCCCGGGGAGCTAGGGGCGATACGCAGTATTTT. Its translation: CASSPRGARGDTQYF.

Note on this clonotype: One end of the junction varies from germline; a read error may be responsible. This sequence joins TRBV20-1 and TRBJ1-2; TRBD1 matches at 8 bases. The CDR3 covers 14 residues. Germline assignment: CDR1 DFQATT and CDR2 SNEGSKA (reference sequence). The CDR3 region has the DNA TGCAGTGCTGACCCCGGGACAGGCCGGGATGGCTACACATTC. Amino acids: CSADPGTGRDGYTF.

This clonotype has more than one count but fewer than ten. In nucleotides, the CDR3 is TGTGCCAGCAGCCCTCCTCAGACGGGACCACCCATGTTCTTC. Translation gives CASSPPQTGPPMFF. The chain carries TRBV6-2 or TRBV6-3 and TRBJ2-1, with D perhaps matching TRBD1 or TRBD2 (5 bases each). Germline V gives CDR1 MNHEY, CDR2 SVGEGT. V was pared by 6 bases and J by 15 bases, with 24 bases between. CDR3 length equals 14 residues.

V is TRBV20-1 and J is TRBJ1-5, with D unclear. The germline V and J ends were trimmed by 6 bases and 1 base, with 10 bases remaining between them. Germline lookup yields CDR1 DFQATT and CDR2 SNEGSKA (reference sequence). The CDR3 is 13 residues long. The CDR3 region has the DNA TGCAGTGCGCTAACAGAAAGCAATCAGCCCCAGCATTTT. Translation: CSALTESNQPQHF.

The genes are TRBV19 and TRBJ1-2; TRBD1 agrees at 7 bases. The CDR3 is 15 residues long. V gave up 9 bases and J gave up 5 bases; unmatched junction bases: 15. Germline loops: CDR1 LNHDA, CDR2 SQIVND (reference sequence). The CDR3 sequence: CASLGQRDSGYGYTF. Here the CDR3 DNA reads TGTGCCAGCCTAGGGCAGAGGGACAGCGGGTATGGCTACACCTTC.

The J gene is TRBJ2-3, the V gene TRBV13; 8 bases align to TRBD1. With V trimmed by 5 bases and J by 4 bases, 14 bases remained unmatched. CDR3 length equals 17 residues. The germline CDR1 and CDR2 sequences are PRHDT and FYEKMQ (reference sequence). The CDR3, as DNA: TGTGCCAGCAGCCCCCCGGAAGCGACAGGGGAGGCAGATACGCAGTATTTT. It specifies CASSPPEATGEADTQYF.